These 3 T cell receptor beta chains share one sample of origin, sequenced in a study of CD8 T cells in ankylosing spondylitis. From the 5' RACE reads, TCRdb called clonotypes with MiXCR, one entry per CDR3 protein. The table has some 140,000 distinct CDR3 sequences, around 7.9% seen once; the top ten hold approximately 13%. Material: blood, either unsorted or a sorted T cell fraction (not recorded which). Source of these receptors: a female donor with ankylosing spondylitis or in good health (not recorded which).

This clonotype was observed at least ten times. This chain connects TRBV9 to TRBJ1-4; D is ambiguous. Looked up from germline, CDR1 is SGDLS and CDR2 is YYNGEE. V was trimmed by 0 bases and J by 6 bases, leaving 9 bases between them. The length of the CDR3 is 14 residues. The CDR3 DNA reads TGTGCCAGCAGCGTAGATCCCAGCGATGAAAAACTGTTTTTT. Amino acids: CASSVDPSDEKLFF.

This clonotype was counted many times. CDR3: CAWSNPGEQFF. For the CDR3, the DNA is TGTGCCTGGAGTAACCCCGGTGAGCAGTTCTTC. The J gene is TRBJ2-1, the V gene TRBV30; D uncertain. CDR3 length equals 11 residues. Germline loops: CDR1 GTSNPN, CDR2 SVGIG (reference sequence). V shed 2 bases and J shed 9 bases, with 8 bases lying between them.

This clonotype has a count of ten or more. This chain uses TRBV5-1 with TRBJ2-1; D is undetermined. The germline gives CDR1 SGHRS, CDR2 YFSETQ. This CDR3 is built from 12 residues. V dropped 5 bases and J dropped 3 bases, with 6 bases sitting between them. The CDR3 DNA reads as TGCGCCAGCAGTTACGACTACAATGAGCAGTTCTTC. Translated, it gives CASSYDYNEQFF.